Below, 29 T cell receptor beta chains from the same sample are listed, as sequenced in a study of identical twins' blood T cells. TCRdb re-called the 5' RACE reads with MiXCR, one entry per CDR3 protein. Among 350,000 to 450,000 distinct CDR3 sequences listed, under 30% were seen once. Source material: PBMCs. The receptor set was obtained from a woman aged 18 to 55 in good health.

This chain links TRBV10-2 with TRBJ1-2; 9 bases are shared with TRBD1. Unmatched junction bases numbered 10, after V lost 6 bases and J lost 5 bases. The germline V gene encodes CDR1 WSHSY and CDR2 SAAADI. CDR3 size: 15 residues. The CDR3 protein is CASSVVTGGLYGYTF. CDR3 sequence (DNA): TGCGCCAGCAGCGTGGTGACAGGGGGGTTGTATGGCTACACCTTC.

This clonotype has ten or more counts. The gene calls are TRBV29-1 and TRBJ2-1, with TRBD2 matching 11 bases. In germline, CDR1 is SQVTM, CDR2 ANQGSEA. This CDR3 contains 15 residues. J was trimmed by 1 base and V by 3 bases; bases with no gene match: 2. CDR3 sequence: CSVDTSGSSYNEQFF. The CDR3 DNA follows: TGCAGCGTTGACACTAGCGGGAGTTCCTACAATGAGCAGTTCTTC.

The chain couples TRBV12-5 to TRBJ2-1, with 7 bases identical to TRBD2. Unmatched junction bases numbered 7, after V lost 4 bases and J lost 10 bases. From germline, CDR1 is LGHNT and CDR2 FRNRAP. The CDR3 consists of 13 residues. The CDR3 protein is CASGSTSAWEQFF. The CDR3 coding sequence is TGTGCTAGTGGTTCTACTAGCGCATGGGAGCAGTTCTTC.

The rearrangement links TRBV5-1 to TRBJ2-2; a weak D match, TRBD1 (5 bases). There are 15 residues in the CDR3. V lost 0 bases to trimming and J lost 1 base, with 7 bases between them. Germline lookup yields CDR1 SGHRS and CDR2 YFSETQ. The chain's CDR3 is CASSLGQLNTGELFF. The CDR3 bases are TGCGCCAGCAGCTTGGGACAGCTGAACACCGGGGAGCTGTTTTTT.

This rearrangement joins TRBV18 to TRBJ1-5; TRBD1 might be the D (5 bases). Germline CDR1 KGHSH, CDR2 LQKENI. The CDR3 length is 16 residues. V lost 2 bases and J lost 4, with 15 bases in between. The CDR3 DNA reads as TGTGCCAGCTCACCATCATCCGGGGCTTCGAATCAGCCCCAGCATTTT. Its protein product is CASSPSSGASNQPQHF.

Comment on this clonotype: A much larger clone lies one base from this, so it may be a read error. This chain uses TRBV10-3 with TRBJ2-1, with D unresolved. This CDR3 has 11 residues. Germline V gives CDR1 ENHRY, CDR2 SYGVKD. In DNA form, the CDR3 reads TGTGCCGTCAGTGTAGGGAATGAGCAGTTCTTC. Protein product: CAVSVGNEQFF.

This clonotype was picked up many times. This chain uses TRBV2 with TRBJ1-2; no definite D call. This CDR3 has 9 residues. V shed 7 bases and J shed 13 bases, with 10 bases lying between them. Germline CDR1 SNHLY, CDR2 FYNNEI. CDR3 bases: TGTGCCAGCACCAACCGCACCACCTTC. It translates to CASTNRTTF.

This clonotype was picked up a small number of times. CDR3 region: CASSLSPSQETQYF. As DNA, the CDR3 is TGCGCCAGCAGCTTGAGTCCCAGCCAAGAGACCCAGTACTTC. V gene TRBV5-1 combines with J gene TRBJ2-5; D gene unclear. The CDR3 spans 14 residues. Germline CDR1 reads SGHRS; CDR2 reads YFSETQ. Trimming stripped 1 base from V and 1 base from J, with 8 bases between.

The table lists this clonotype with a few counts. The chain recombines TRBV29-1 with TRBJ2-4; 7 positions match TRBD2. V shed 4 bases and J 8 bases; nucleotides not matched to a gene: 2. Germline-derived CDR1 and CDR2 are SQVTM and ANQGSEA. This CDR3 spans 11 amino acids. For the CDR3, the DNA is TGCAGCGTTGGCCGGGGGGACATTCAGTACTTC. Translation: CSVGRGDIQYF.

V and J are TRBV20-1 and TRBJ2-2, with D possibly TRBD1 on 5 matching bases. V lost 1 base to trimming and J lost 5 bases, with 11 bases between them. This CDR3 comprises 14 residues. Germline V gene data show CDR1 as DFQATT and CDR2 as SNEGSKA (reference sequence). DNA of the CDR3: TGCAGTGCTAGAGGGAGACAGTTAACCGGGGAGCTGTTTTTT. This sequence encodes CSARGRQLTGELFF.

This clonotype was picked up one time. The chain couples TRBV29-1 to TRBJ2-7; a weak D match, TRBD1 (5 bases). Looked up from germline, CDR1 is SQVTM and CDR2 is ANQGSEA. The CDR3 is 13 residues long. CDR3 protein: CGARGQNSYEQYF. The CDR3 region has the DNA TGCGGCGCTCGCGGACAAAACTCCTACGAGCAGTACTTC.

This clonotype was picked up a small number of times. This sequence joins TRBV7-2 and TRBJ2-7, with a weak D call TRBD2 (5 bases). Germline values: CDR1 SGHTA, CDR2 FQGNSA. There are 13 residues in the CDR3. Trimming cost V 5 bases and J 2 bases, with 10 bases left between them. The chain's CDR3 is CASSEQAAYEQYF. Written as DNA, the CDR3 is TGTGCCAGCAGCGAGCAAGCGGCCTACGAGCAGTACTTC. The full variable domain, rest sourced from reference TRBV7-2 and TRBJ2-7, is GAGVSQSPSNKVTEKGKDVELRCDPISGHTALYWYRQSLGQGLEFLIYFQGNSAPDKSGLPSDRFSAERTGGSVSTLTIQRTQQEDSAVYLCASSEQAAYEQYFGPGTRLTVT.

The V gene is TRBV11-3, the J gene TRBJ2-3; no definite D call. The CDR3 runs to 13 residues. V lost 5 bases and J lost 2, with 8 bases in between. Germline V lookup: CDR1 SGHNT, CDR2 YENEEA. The chain's CDR3 is CASSPWDTDTQYF. The CDR3 nucleotides are TGTGCCAGCAGCCCCTGGGACACAGATACGCAGTATTTT.

The sample holds many counts of this clonotype. V gene TRBV29-1 combines with J gene TRBJ1-1; D remains ambiguous. Germline CDR1 reads SQVTM; CDR2 reads ANQGSEA. The V and J ends lost 2 bases and 6 bases respectively, with 10 bases between them. The CDR3 runs 12 residues. This CDR3 is CSVESGWPEAFF. The CDR3 DNA reads as TGCAGCGTTGAATCAGGTTGGCCTGAAGCTTTCTTT. Based on the CDR3 plus reference TRBV29-1 and TRBJ1-1, the full variable domain is SAVISQKPSRDICQRGTSLTIQCQVDSQVTMMFWYRQQPGQSLTLIATANQGSEATYESGFVIDKFPISRPNLTFSTLTVSNMSPEDSSIYLCSVESGWPEAFFGQGTRLTVV.

This clonotype was seen just once. This may stem from a read error, because a much larger clone lies one nucleotide away. This chain joins TRBV29-1 and TRBJ1-1, with D unresolved. V gave up 6 bases and J gave up 9 bases, with 11 bases separating them. The germline V gene has CDR1 SQVTM and CDR2 ANQGSEA. CDR3 size: 10 residues. CDR3 bases: TGCAGCGTAGACACAGATAAAGCTTTCTTT. Its protein is CSVDTDKAFF. The entire variable domain, with the rest obtained from reference TRBV29-1 and TRBJ1-1, is as follows: SAVISQKPSRDICQRGTSLTIQCQVDSQVTMMFWYRQQPGQSLTLIATANQGSEATYESGFVIDKFPISRPNLTFSTLTVSNMSPEDSSIYLCSVDTDKAFFGQGTRLTVV.

The chain recombines TRBV12-3 or TRBV12-4 with TRBJ1-4; tentatively, D is TRBD1 (5 bases). CDR3 size: 16 residues. The ends were cut back, 3 bases at V and 8 bases at J, with 19 bases in the middle. The CDR3 sequence is CASSLWQGISKEKLFF. CDR3 sequence (DNA): TGTGCCAGCAGTTTGTGGCAGGGTATTAGTAAGGAAAAACTGTTTTTT.

This clonotype was observed a handful of times. The rearrangement uses TRBV18 and TRBJ2-3; TRBD2 might be the D (5 bases). The V end was cut by 3 bases, the J end by 4 bases, with 14 bases between. The CDR3 runs to 15 residues. The germline CDR1 and CDR2 sequences are KGHSH and LQKENI. CDR3 bases: TGTGCCAGCTCACCGCCCGGGATCGGTGCAGATACGCAGTATTTT. Protein sequence: CASSPPGIGADTQYF.

This clonotype was found many times. The genes are TRBV25-1 and TRBJ2-5; 11 bases line up with TRBD2. The germline CDR1 and CDR2 sequences are MGHDK and SYGVNS. The CDR3 runs to 16 residues. The junction had 5 bases not matched to a gene; V was cut back by 4 bases and J by 1 base. The CDR3 loop is CASSAGTSGFQETQYF. CDR3 DNA sequence: TGTGCCAGCAGTGCCGGGACTAGCGGCTTCCAAGAGACCCAGTACTTC.

The chain carries TRBV19 and TRBJ1-2, with D possibly being TRBD1 (5 bases). V lost 3 bases to trimming and J lost 3 bases, with 8 bases between them. This CDR3 spans 13 amino acids. The germline gives CDR1 LNHDA, CDR2 SQIVND (reference sequence). The CDR3 DNA reads as TGTGCCAGTAGTATGGGGCCAGACTATGGCTACACCTTC. Translated, it gives CASSMGPDYGYTF.

The table lists this clonotype with many counts. The V gene is TRBV2, the J gene TRBJ1-1; 9 nucleotides agree with TRBD1. The trim removed 7 bases at V and 4 bases at J, leaving 7 bases unmatched. CDR1 is SNHLY and CDR2 is FYNNEI in the germline V gene. This CDR3 comprises 14 residues. The CDR3 sequence is CASTDRGAGTEAFF. The CDR3, as DNA: TGTGCCAGCACGGACAGGGGAGCGGGCACTGAAGCTTTCTTT.

This chain links TRBV5-1 with TRBJ1-2; 10 nucleotides line up with TRBD1. The CDR3 extends over 16 amino acids. The J segment lost 5 bases and the V segment lost 0 bases, leaving 7 bases of the junction unmatched. The V gene's germline CDR1 is SGHRS and CDR2 YFSETQ. CDR3 residues: CASSLERQGAGYGYTF. CDR3 DNA sequence: TGCGCCAGCAGCTTGGAAAGACAGGGGGCAGGGTATGGCTACACCTTC.

The V call is TRBV7-2, the J call TRBJ2-1; D might be TRBD2 (5 bases). The germline V and J ends were trimmed by 4 bases and 14 bases, with 15 bases remaining between them. CDR1 and CDR2 (germline): SGHTA, FQGNSA. CDR3 length: 12 residues. The CDR3 DNA is TGTGCCAGCAGCTCCTACCGGGATCAAAAGTTCTTC. Its translation is CASSSYRDQKFF.

The chain links TRBV3-1 to TRBJ2-2; D uncertain. This CDR3 spans 13 amino acids. Germline V gene sequence: CDR1 LGHDT, CDR2 YNNKEL (reference sequence). V gave up 1 base and J gave up 6 bases, with 6 bases separating them. CDR3 sequence reads: CASSQVLSGELFF. Written as DNA, the CDR3 is TGTGCCAGCAGCCAAGTCCTCTCCGGGGAGCTGTTTTTT.

This clonotype was counted a few times. The chain couples TRBV7-2 to TRBJ1-1; D is unclear. Per the germline V gene, CDR1 is SGHTA and CDR2 is FQGNSA. The CDR3 length is 13 residues. Trimming took off 0 bases at V and 10 bases at J, with 12 bases between the two ends. This CDR3 is CASSLARAGGAFF. The CDR3 region has the DNA TGTGCCAGCAGCTTAGCGCGGGCAGGAGGAGCTTTCTTT.

The CDR3 DNA sequence: TGCGCCAGCAGCTCCGATGGTAGCGGTCCCAATGAGCAGTTCTTC. It specifies CASSSDGSGPNEQFF. The chain couples TRBV5-1 to TRBJ2-1; D is possibly TRBD2 (6 bases). Germline V gene data show CDR1 as SGHRS and CDR2 as YFSETQ. This CDR3 has 15 amino acids. V lost 3 bases, J lost 6 bases, and 16 bases lay in between.

This sequence joins TRBV5-4 and TRBJ1-6; D ambiguous. The CDR3 is 15 residues long. The V end was cut by 0 bases, the J end by 3 bases, with 7 bases between. CDR1 is SGHNT, CDR2 YYREEE, per germline (reference sequence). The DNA for the CDR3 is TGTGCCAGCAGCTTGGGGGGAAACTATAATTCACCCCTCCACTTT. This codes for CASSLGGNYNSPLHF.

This rearrangement joins TRBV6-5 to TRBJ2-7; perhaps TRBD2 as D (5 bases). CDR3 length equals 16 residues. Germline V gene sequence: CDR1 MNHEY, CDR2 SVGAGI. The V end was cut by 6 bases, the J end by 3 bases, with 21 bases between. CDR3 DNA: TGTGCCAGCAGCCGCTCCTCATTAGCGATCCACTACGAGCAGTACTTC. Amino acid sequence: CASSRSSLAIHYEQYF.

This clonotype has a handful of counts. V gene TRBV6-5 combines with J gene TRBJ2-5, with TRBD1 identical over 9 bases. CDR3 length equals 16 residues. With V trimmed by 3 bases and J by 5 bases, 10 bases remained unmatched. CDR1 and CDR2 (germline): MNHEY, SVGAGI. The CDR3 DNA follows: TGTGCCAGCAGTTATTCACGCACAGGGGGCAAGGAGACCCAGTACTTC. Amino acids: CASSYSRTGGKETQYF.

The table lists this clonotype with a few counts. The chain carries TRBV25-1 and TRBJ1-4, with 8 bases that match TRBD1. Germline assignment: CDR1 MGHDK and CDR2 SYGVNS. Germline trimming cut 2 bases from V and 8 bases from J; bases unmatched to any gene: 4. There are 14 residues in the CDR3. CDR3: CASSEQGAPEKLFF. The CDR3 DNA reads TGTGCCAGCAGTGAACAGGGGGCACCCGAAAAACTGTTTTTT.